This T cell receptor (beta chain) was sequenced during a study of T cell changes during pregnancy in multiple sclerosis. Assay used: immunoSEQ multiplex PCR; TCRdb lists only in-frame clones, some missing. The sample gives under 50,000 clones, less than 95% of which show up once; approximately 0.49% is in the top ten. Per the germline V gene, CDR1 is SGHTA and CDR2 is FQGNSA. CDR3 size: 13 residues. V lost 9 bases to trimming and J lost 3 bases, with 14 bases between them. The chain employs TRBV7-2 and TRBJ1-1; a possible D gene is TRBD1 (6 bases). The sequence derives from a female donor in good health, enrolled as a control in a pregnancy study. Sequences were derived from CD4+ T cells from peripheral blood mononuclear cells, sampled in the first trimester of pregnancy. CDR3 region: CASRRGGDTEAFF. The CDR3 nucleotides read TGTGCCAGTCGCAGGGGTGGGGACACTGAAGCTTTCTTT.